The 17 T cell receptor beta chains reported below all come from one sample, sequenced in a study of CD8+ T cells in alopecia areata. Sequencing relied on a cDNA template that was reverse transcribed from extracted RNA. Generated by immunoSEQ multiplex PCR, the TCRdb table keeps only in-frame clones and is missing some. The sample has 200,000 to 250,000 clones, approximately 72% seen once. Described treatment: oral pan-JAK inhibitor, 5-10 mg twice daily. The sequencing used CD4+ T cells sorted from blood, collected at week 44, from a patient treated with tofacitinib. The receptor set was obtained from a human donor with alopecia areata.

The chain has TRBV11-2 and TRBJ2-4, with 11 bases matching TRBD2. Trimming removed 1 base from V and 1 base from J; junction bases left unmatched: 3. This CDR3 comprises 17 residues. The V gene's germline CDR1 is SGHAT and CDR2 FQNNGV. CDR3 DNA: TGTGCCAGCAGCTTAGGGCTAGCGGGGGGCGCCAAAAACATTCAGTACTTC. Protein sequence: CASSLGLAGGAKNIQYF.

The rearrangement links TRBV30 to TRBJ2-1, with 8 bases that match TRBD2. Trimming at V came to 2 bases and at J to 5 bases, leaving 5 bases not matched to a gene. Germline CDR1 reads GTSNPN; CDR2 reads SVGIG (reference sequence). This CDR3 contains 14 residues. The CDR3 sequence is CAWSPGLGHNEQFF. The CDR3 bases are TGTGCCTGGAGTCCGGGACTAGGCCACAATGAGCAGTTCTTC.

This clone was picked up one time. The V gene is TRBV6-5, the J gene TRBJ2-7; TRBD1 might be the D (6 bases). The CDR3 length is 15 residues. The V and J ends lost 0 bases and 3 bases respectively, with 12 bases between them. CDR1 and CDR2 (germline): MNHEY, SVGAGI. The CDR3 sequence is CASSYSRGGNYEQYF. In DNA, the CDR3 is TGTGCCAGCAGTTACTCTCGAGGGGGAAACTACGAGCAGTACTTC.

The chain is built from TRBV4-2 and TRBJ1-2; 7 bases are a match to TRBD1. This CDR3 has 13 amino acids. Germline CDR1 and CDR2: LGHNA and YNFKEQ. V lost 1 base and J lost 8; bases outside the gene matches: 4. Here the CDR3 DNA reads TGTGCCAGCAGCCAAGGGGACAGCGTCGGCTACACCTTC. It yields the protein CASSQGDSVGYTF.

The rearrangement uses TRBV14 and TRBJ2-1; TRBD2 aligns across 8 bases. This CDR3 spans 16 amino acids. Germline trimming cut 0 bases from V and 1 base from J; bases unmatched to any gene: 2. Germline-derived CDR1 and CDR2 are SGHDN and FVKESK. The CDR3 bases are TGTGCCAGCAGCCAAGACCGGGGGGGATCCTACAATGAGCAGTTCTTC. Translation: CASSQDRGGSYNEQFF.

The chain combines TRBV29-1 with TRBJ2-7, with TRBD2 matching over 10 bases. The CDR3 runs to 15 residues. The trim removed 0 bases at V and 4 bases at J, leaving 6 bases unmatched. Germline V gives CDR1 SQVTM, CDR2 ANQGSEA. The CDR3 loop is CSVEELAGGRYEQYF. The CDR3 region has the DNA TGCAGCGTTGAAGAATTAGCGGGGGGCCGGTACGAGCAGTACTTC.

The chain has TRBV7-2 and TRBJ1-2; TRBD1 is a possible D gene (6 bases). The V gene lost 2 bases and the J gene lost 6 bases, with 13 bases spanning the gap. The CDR3 loop spans 14 amino acids. The V gene's germline CDR1 is SGHTA and CDR2 FQGNSA. The CDR3 DNA reads TGTGCCAGCAGCTTAAATAGACAGGACCATGGCTACACCTTC. It encodes CASSLNRQDHGYTF.

V is TRBV7-2 and J is TRBJ2-7; 8 bases are shared with TRBD1. This CDR3 is 13 amino acids long. The germline V gene encodes CDR1 SGHTA and CDR2 FQGNSA. V trimming: 5 bases; J trimming: 5 bases; junction bases outside the gene matches: 5. CDR3 nucleotide sequence: TGTGCCAGCAGCAAGCGGACAGGGCACGAGCAGTACTTC. Amino acids: CASSKRTGHEQYF.

The V and J genes are TRBV5-1 and TRBJ2-2; D unclear. Looked up from germline, CDR1 is SGHRS and CDR2 is YFSETQ. V was trimmed by 6 bases and J by 0 bases, leaving 12 bases between them. The CDR3 spans 15 residues. CDR3 bases: TGCGCCAGCACCTCCTCAACGGCGAACACCGGGGAGCTGTTTTTT. The encoded protein is CASTSSTANTGELFF.

V gene TRBV6-5 combines with J gene TRBJ2-7; D is unresolved. Germline V gene sequence: CDR1 MNHEY, CDR2 SVGAGI. The V end was cut by 0 bases, the J end by 0 bases, with 9 bases between. The CDR3 totals 15 residues. The CDR3 here is CASSYSGHPSYEQYF. The DNA of the CDR3 is TGTGCCAGCAGTTACTCAGGGCACCCCTCCTACGAGCAGTACTTC.

The V gene is TRBV19, the J gene TRBJ1-5; 10 nucleotides agree with TRBD1. CDR1 is LNHDA, CDR2 SQIVND, per germline (reference sequence). The CDR3 totals 17 residues. The trim removed 6 bases at V and 4 bases at J, leaving 12 bases unmatched. The CDR3 DNA reads as TGTGCCAGTAGCCAAAACTTGGGACAGGGGAGAAATCAGCCCCAGCATTTT. As protein: CASSQNLGQGRNQPQHF.

V is TRBV7-2 and J is TRBJ1-5, with 9 positions matching TRBD1. Germline V CDR1 and CDR2: SGHTA, FQGNSA. This CDR3 is built from 14 residues. V shed 6 bases, J shed 7 bases, and the junction held 7 bases outside the gene matches. DNA for the CDR3: TGTGCCAGCAGAGGACAGGGGTACGGGCAGCCCCAGCATTTT. This translates into CASRGQGYGQPQHF. Full variable domain (remainder filled in from reference TRBV7-2 and TRBJ1-5): GAGVSQSPSNKVTEKGKDVELRCDPISGHTALYWYRQSLGQGLEFLIYFQGNSAPDKSGLPSDRFSAERTGGSVSTLTIQRTQQEDSAVYLCASRGQGYGQPQHFGDGTRLSIL.

The chain carries TRBV7-2 and TRBJ1-6, with D possibly TRBD1 on 5 matching bases. V lost 4 bases and J lost 7, with 11 bases in between. CDR1 SGHTA and CDR2 FQGNSA come from the germline V gene. The CDR3 length is 14 residues. The CDR3 here is CASSWGGENSPLHF. CDR3 nucleotide sequence: TGTGCCAGCAGCTGGGGGGGGGAAAATTCACCCCTCCACTTT.

The chain couples TRBV9 to TRBJ1-6, with TRBD1 identical over 7 bases. CDR1 is SGDLS and CDR2 is YYNGEE in the germline V gene. The CDR3 contains 15 residues. V gave up 4 bases and J gave up 10 bases; unmatched junction bases: 11. CDR3 in amino acids: CASSSRKGQSSPLHF. CDR3 DNA: TGTGCCAGCAGCTCGCGAAAGGGACAGAGCTCACCCCTCCACTTT. Full variable domain (remainder filled in from reference TRBV9 and TRBJ1-6): DSGVTQTPKHLITATGQRVTLRCSPRSGDLSVYWYQQSLDQGLQFLIQYYNGEERAKGNILERFSAQQFPDLHSELNLSSLELGDSALYFCASSSRKGQSSPLHFGNGTRLTVT.

This clone showed up just once. The V and J genes are TRBV15 and TRBJ1-1, with a possible D match to TRBD1 (5 bases). The CDR3 has 13 residues. V lost 0 bases and J 10 bases, leaving 12 bases between the germline ends. Germline V CDR1 and CDR2: LNHNV, YYDKDF (reference sequence). CDR3 sequence (DNA): TGTGCCACCAGCAGAGATAAAGGAGGGGCAGCTTTCTTT. Protein product: CATSRDKGGAAFF. The full variable domain, its missing parts supplied by reference TRBV15 and TRBJ1-1, is DAMVIQNPRYQVTQFGKPVTLSCSQTLNHNVMYWYQQKSSQAPKLLFHYYDKDFNNEADTPDNFQSRRPNTSFCFLDIRSPGLGDTAMYLCATSRDKGGAAFFGQGTRLTVV.

The chain links TRBV19 to TRBJ2-7; TRBD2 might be the D (6 bases). Germline-derived CDR1 and CDR2 are LNHDA and SQIVND (reference sequence). CDR3 length: 12 amino acids. Trimming stripped 3 bases from V and 8 bases from J, with 11 bases between. The CDR3 is CASSMPGSQQYF. The CDR3 DNA sequence: TGTGCCAGTAGTATGCCCGGGAGTCAGCAGTACTTC. Supplemented by reference TRBV19 and TRBJ2-7, the full variable domain reads DGGITQSPKYLFRKEGQNVTLSCEQNLNHDAMYWYRQDPGQGLRLIYYSQIVNDFQKGDIAEGYSVSREKKESFPLTVTSAQKNPTAFYLCASSMPGSQQYFGPGTRLTVT.

In its sample, this clone was seen a few times. J is TRBJ1-4 and V is TRBV29-1; D uncertain. The CDR3 consists of 13 residues. The V and J ends lost 5 bases and 2 bases respectively, with 9 bases between them. Germline V CDR1 and CDR2: SQVTM, ANQGSEA. CDR3 residues: CSVSRGTNEKLFF. The CDR3 DNA is TGCAGCGTTTCAAGAGGGACTAATGAAAAACTGTTTTTT.